Shown below are 17 T cell receptor beta chains from a single sample sequenced in a study of early T cells in non-severe SARS-CoV-2 infection. In TCRdb, the 5' RACE reads were re-called with MiXCR into one record per CDR3 protein. The table lists 100,000 to 130,000 distinct CDR3 sequences, roughly 10% of them singletons. Material: whole blood. These TCRs come from an adult who was a healthcare worker with PCR-confirmed SARS-CoV-2 infection or an uninfected control (not recorded which).

The chain carries TRBV9 and TRBJ2-1, with D perhaps TRBD2 (6 bases). V shed 4 bases and J shed 8 bases, with 16 bases lying between them. From germline, CDR1 is SGDLS and CDR2 YYNGEE. There are 14 residues in the CDR3. In DNA form, the CDR3 reads TGTGCCAGCAGCCCCCCCGGGAGCGAGGATGAGCAGTTCTTC. It is translated as CASSPPGSEDEQFF. The variable domain in full, with the rest retrieved from reference TRBV9 and TRBJ2-1, is DSGVTQTPKHLITATGQRVTLRCSPRSGDLSVYWYQQSLDQGLQFLIQYYNGEERAKGNILERFSAQQFPDLHSELNLSSLELGDSALYFCASSPPGSEDEQFFGPGTRLTVL.

At least ten counts were recorded for this clonotype. The CDR3: CASSGALAATDTQYF. CDR3 DNA: TGTGCCAGCAGCGGGGCACTAGCGGCCACAGATACGCAGTATTTT. The J gene is TRBJ2-3, the V gene TRBV9, with TRBD2 matching 8 bases. Losses at the gene ends were 3 bases for V and 2 bases for J; bases not matched to a gene: 5. This CDR3 is built from 15 residues. Germline V gives CDR1 SGDLS, CDR2 YYNGEE.

This chain connects TRBV5-6 to TRBJ2-7; TRBD1 matches at 7 bases. There are 13 residues in the CDR3. The germline V gene encodes CDR1 SGHDT and CDR2 YYEEEE. Trimming cost V 2 bases and J 4 bases; bases outside gene matches: 3. The CDR3 loop is CASSFPDRYEQYF. The DNA of the CDR3 is TGTGCCAGCAGCTTTCCGGACAGGTACGAGCAGTACTTC.

This rearrangement joins TRBV2 to TRBJ2-7, with TRBD2 identical over 7 bases. This CDR3 comprises 14 residues. CDR1 is SNHLY, CDR2 FYNNEI, per germline. J was trimmed by 5 bases and V by 5 bases; bases with no gene match: 9. The CDR3 sequence is CASSPGTTLDEQYF. The CDR3 nucleotides are TGTGCCAGCAGTCCCGGGACTACCTTAGACGAGCAGTACTTC.

This clonotype was detected a few times. CDR3 in amino acids: CASSQFWGTEAFF. In DNA form, the CDR3 reads TGTGCCAGCAGCCAATTCTGGGGAACTGAAGCTTTCTTT. V gene TRBV16 combines with J gene TRBJ1-1; D gene uncertain. The CDR3 has 13 residues. Germline V gives CDR1 KGHSY, CDR2 FQNENV. V shed 1 base and J shed 5 bases, with 8 bases lying between them.

This chain uses TRBV10-2 with TRBJ2-3; D unclear. Between the trimmed V and J ends, which lost 2 bases and 9 bases, there was a span of 6 bases. From germline, CDR1 is WSHSY and CDR2 SAAADI. The CDR3 runs to 11 residues. CDR3 nucleotide sequence: TGCGCCAGCAGTGAGATCGCAACGCAGTATTTT. Protein sequence: CASSEIATQYF.

This clonotype was recorded a few times. The chain carries TRBV14 and TRBJ1-4, with D hard to call. The germline V and J ends were trimmed by 2 bases and 4 bases, with 11 bases remaining between them. This CDR3 is built from 15 residues. The germline CDR1 and CDR2 sequences are SGHDN and FVKESK. The CDR3 DNA reads as TGTGCCAGCAGCCAATTTACTGCCTATAATGAAAAACTGTTTTTT. It yields the protein CASSQFTAYNEKLFF.

This clonotype was counted many times. V usage is TRBV12-3 or TRBV12-4 and J usage is TRBJ2-5; D not certain. The CDR3 runs 13 residues. V lost 0 bases and J 2 bases, leaving 4 bases between the germline ends. The DNA for the CDR3 is TGTGCCAGCAGTTTAGCAGCGCAAGAGACCCAGTACTTC. This sequence encodes CASSLAAQETQYF.

This clonotype was seen at least ten times. J is TRBJ2-1 and V is TRBV4-1; no clear D. V was trimmed by 5 bases and J by 6 bases, leaving 5 bases between them. The germline gives CDR1 MGHRA, CDR2 YSYEKL. The CDR3 is 11 residues long. The CDR3 nucleotides read TGCGCCAGCAGCGCCGTCAATGAGCAGTTCTTC. Translated, it gives CASSAVNEQFF.

This clonotype appeared a few times. This sequence joins TRBV28 and TRBJ2-2; D gene ambiguous. V was cut by 5 bases and J by 9 bases, with 7 bases left in between. Germline CDR1 and CDR2: MDHEN and SYDVKM. The CDR3 is 11 amino acids. The CDR3 nucleotides are TGTGCCAGCAGTCTGACCTGGGAGCTGTTTTTT. Translation: CASSLTWELFF.

This clonotype was counted ten times or more. The chain recombines TRBV3-2 with TRBJ1-3. TRBV3-2 counts as a pseudogene. The CDR3 consists of 17 residues. The CDR3 is CASSQDRQVLCGNTIYF. In DNA, the CDR3 is TGTGCCAGCAGCCAAGATCGGCAGGTCCTCTGTGGAAACACCATATATTTT.

This clonotype was recorded at least ten times. V is TRBV7-9 and J is TRBJ2-7, with TRBD1 matching 8 bases. The J segment lost 3 bases and the V segment lost 4 bases, leaving 8 bases of the junction unmatched. The CDR3 covers 15 residues. Germline V CDR1 and CDR2: SEHNR, FQNEAQ (reference sequence). The chain's CDR3 is CASSSGGPQFYEQYF. Here the CDR3 DNA reads TGTGCCAGCAGCTCAGGGGGCCCCCAGTTCTACGAGCAGTACTTC.

This chain links TRBV20-1 with TRBJ2-7; 10 bases line up with TRBD2. The junction had 7 bases not matched to a gene; V was cut back by 0 bases and J by 2 bases. The CDR3 length is 16 residues. The germline CDR1 and CDR2 sequences are DFQATT and SNEGSKA (reference sequence). DNA for the CDR3: TGCAGTGCTAGAGATATCGGACTAGCGGACACCTACGAGCAGTACTTC. Protein: CSARDIGLADTYEQYF.

The chain is built from TRBV9 and TRBJ2-2; TRBD2 matches 9 bases. CDR1 is SGDLS and CDR2 is YYNGEE in the germline V gene. Germline trimming cut 0 bases from V and 6 bases from J; bases unmatched to any gene: 9. The CDR3 runs to 17 residues. The CDR3 here is CASSVEGSGSLSGELFF. The CDR3 region has the DNA TGTGCCAGCAGCGTAGAGGGTAGCGGGAGTTTATCCGGGGAGCTGTTTTTT.

The rearrangement links TRBV5-1 to TRBJ2-4, with a tentative D call TRBD2 (6 bases). The CDR3 is 13 amino acids. Trimming took 0 bases from V and 10 from J, leaving 11 bases between them. CDR1 and CDR2 from the germline V gene are SGHRS and YFSETQ. CDR3 residues: CASSLDGRNIQYF. Written as DNA, the CDR3 is TGCGCCAGCAGCTTGGATGGGAGGAATATTCAGTACTTC.

The chain joins TRBV3-1 to TRBJ2-1; the D is unclear. CDR3 size: 15 residues. Per the germline V gene, CDR1 is LGHDT and CDR2 is YNNKEL (reference sequence). Trimming removed 4 bases at V and 0 bases at J, with 10 bases between. CDR3 amino acids: CASSRGTRSYNEQFF. The DNA for the CDR3 is TGTGCCAGCAGCCGGGGAACTCGCTCCTACAATGAGCAGTTCTTC.

V gene TRBV27 combines with J gene TRBJ2-7; 7 bases are a match to TRBD2. With V trimmed by 5 bases and J by 1 base, 14 bases remained unmatched. This CDR3 contains 17 residues. The germline V gene has CDR1 MNHEY and CDR2 SMNVEV (reference sequence). CDR3 residues: CASSPPSGRSGSYEQYF. CDR3 coding DNA: TGTGCCAGCAGTCCTCCTAGCGGAAGGTCTGGGTCCTACGAGCAGTACTTC.